This T cell receptor (beta chain) emerged from a study of naive and memory T cell subsets. Broader study findings: Especially in CD8 cells, naive repertoires contained a few larger clonotypes, possibly CD45RA-re-expressing memory cells.

About this clonotype itself: What it binds is not known.

The beta constant-region primer was an equimolar mix of two oligonucleotides covering TRBC1 and TRBC2. Ligated cDNA was amplified by four rounds of PCR with nested alpha and beta constant-region primers and SP2. TCRdb itself ran the UMI-ligation and nested PCR reads through MiXCR, one entry per CDR3 protein. The sample comprises about 150,000 distinct CDR3 sequences, 20% to 25% of which are singletons, and 0.09% to 0.13% rests with the top ten. This TCR came from a human donor in good health. Sequencing was performed on naive CD4+ T cells from blood.

CDR3 in DNA: TGCACCGCGGGACAGATTGAAGCTTTCTTT. It is translated as CTAGQIEAFF. The gene calls are TRBV29-1 and TRBJ1-1, with 7 nucleotides matching TRBD1. The CDR3 extends over 10 amino acids. Germline CDR1 and CDR2: SQVTM and ANQGSEA.